A selection of T cell receptor beta chains follows, all from one sample in a study of cytomegalovirus exposure and HLA in healthy donors. The repertoire was sequenced with immunoSEQ multiplex PCR; TCRdb's copy has only in-frame clones and lacks some. The sample has 80,000 to 95,000 clones, about 85% seen once. The sequenced sample was PBMCs. The receptors come from a woman aged 40 to 50 in good health and CMV-seropositive. CDR3s include the opening cysteine and the closing phenylalanine or tryptophan. D genes are given only for firm matches. Only part of the rows carry a size: once, few, many, or a class if the clone is expanded.

d_call j_call v_call clone_size cdr3_aa cdr3_nt
TRBD2 TRBJ2-1 TRBV2 - CASSDMGLADNEQFF TGTGCCAGCAGTGACATGGGGCTAGCGGACAATGAGCAGTTCTTC
- TRBJ1-1 TRBV18 - CASSPGPTEAFF TGTGCCAGCTCACCGGGGCCGACTGAAGCTTTCTTT
TRBD2 TRBJ2-1 TRBV5-1 - CASSPAGLADVNEQFF TGCGCCAGCAGCCCCGCAGGACTAGCGGATGTCAATGAGCAGTTCTTC
- TRBJ1-2 TRBV2 - CASSWYLGAYGYTF TGTGCCAGCAGTTGGTACCTAGGGGCCTATGGCTACACCTTC
TRBD2 TRBJ2-1 TRBV9 once CASSVGGGAGDSGYEQFF TGTGCCAGCAGCGTAGGAGGTGGAGCGGGGGATTCGGGCTATGAGCAGTTCTTC
- TRBJ2-7 TRBV28 - CASGLSYEQYF TGTGCCAGCGGACTCTCCTACGAGCAGTACTTC
- TRBJ1-5 TRBV19 few CASSMPPRRGSNQPQHF TGTGCCAGTAGTATGCCCCCCAGGCGGGGTAGCAATCAGCCCCAGCATTTT
TRBD2 TRBJ2-2 TRBV4-2 few CASSRTSGRDTGELFF TGTGCCAGCAGCCGCACTAGCGGGAGAGATACCGGGGAGCTGTTTTTT
TRBD2 TRBJ2-5 TRBV4-3 - CASSQDLRATGASGRGTQYF TGCGCCAGCAGCCAAGATCTGAGGGCGACAGGGGCTAGCGGGAGGGGGACCCAGTACTTC
- TRBJ1-5 TRBV28 - CASSLGSAEGNQPQHF TGTGCCAGCAGTTTAGGGTCGGCCGAGGGCAATCAGCCCCAGCATTTT
- TRBJ2-5 TRBV14 - CASSQGVGQRFMKTQYF TGTGCCAGCAGCCAAGGGGTAGGACAGCGATTCATGAAGACCCAGTACTTC
- TRBJ1-2 TRBV7-9 - CASSLDGIYGYTF TGTGCCAGCAGCTTAGACGGGATCTATGGCTACACCTTC
- TRBJ2-7 TRBV6-5 - CASTTVGQAYEQYF TGTGCCAGCACCACCGTGGGACAAGCCTACGAGCAGTACTTC
TRBD1 TRBJ2-2 TRBV7-9 once CASILTGSGELFF TGTGCCAGCATCTTGACAGGGAGCGGGGAGCTGTTTTTT
TRBD1 TRBJ1-6 TRBV9 - CASSAGTGTSSYNSPLHF TGTGCCAGCAGCGCCGGGACAGGGACTAGCTCCTATAATTCACCCCTCCACTTT
- TRBJ1-2 TRBV27 - CASSPMGAYGYTF TGTGCCAGCAGTCCTATGGGGGCCTATGGCTACACCTTC
TRBD1 TRBJ2-3 TRBV7-9 - CASFRETGGDTQYF TGTGCCAGCTTTCGCGAGACAGGGGGAGATACGCAGTATTTT
- TRBJ2-1 TRBV28 - CATERVEKFF TGTGCCACAGAGCGAGTGGAGAAGTTCTTC
- TRBJ1-5 TRBV7-8 - CASSRQEGTNQPQHF TGTGCCAGCAGTCGACAGGAAGGGACCAATCAGCCCCAGCATTTT
TRBD1 TRBJ1-2 TRBV29-1 - CSVGQYYGYTF TGCAGCGTGGGACAGTACTATGGCTACACCTTC
- TRBJ1-3 TRBV28 - CASSYGERNTIYF TGTGCCAGCAGTTACGGTGAAAGAAACACCATATATTTT
- TRBJ2-2 TRBV9 - CASSDGLVTGELFF TGTGCCAGCAGCGACGGACTTGTCACCGGGGAGCTGTTTTTT
- TRBJ2-3 TRBV14 - CASSQNTMVTDTQYF TGTGCCAGCAGCCAAAACACCATGGTCACAGATACGCAGTATTTT
TRBD2 TRBJ2-7 TRBV7-9 - CASSLRLAGGSHEQYF TGTGCCAGCAGCTTAAGGCTAGCGGGAGGTTCCCACGAGCAGTACTTC
- TRBJ1-1 TRBV25-1 - CASSPRDKGDMNTEAFF TGTGCCAGCAGTCCACGGGACAAAGGGGACATGAACACTGAAGCTTTCTTT
- TRBJ1-1 TRBV9 - CASSVTERTEAFF TGTGCCAGCAGCGTAACTGAACGGACTGAAGCTTTCTTT
TRBD1 TRBJ2-7 TRBV4-2 - CASSQGGTAILSEQYF TGTGCCAGCAGCCAGGGTGGGACAGCTATCCTGAGCGAGCAGTACTTC
- TRBJ1-1 TRBV7-9 few CASSLSGQTEAFF TGTGCCAGCAGCTTATCGGGACAAACTGAAGCTTTCTTT
TRBD1 TRBJ1-6 TRBV6-5 - CASSAQGWDSPLHF TGTGCCAGCAGTGCACAGGGGTGGGATTCACCCCTCCACTTT
- TRBJ1-2 TRBV9 - CASSVSRNGYTF TGTGCCAGCAGCGTCAGCAGGAATGGCTACACCTTC
- TRBJ1-2 TRBV29-1 - CSVSGGAANYGYTF TGCAGCGTTTCTGGTGGAGCAGCTAACTATGGCTACACCTTC
- TRBJ1-1 TRBV30 - CAWKQGNTEAFF TGTGCCTGGAAACAGGGTAACACTGAAGCTTTCTTT
- TRBJ2-5 TRBV9 - CASSVAAGGGETQYF TGTGCCAGCAGCGTAGCGGCGGGTGGCGGAGAGACCCAGTACTTC
- TRBJ2-7 TRBV5-1 - CASSSPTGGQYF TGCGCCAGCAGCTCCCCGACAGGCGGGCAGTACTTC
TRBD2 TRBJ2-7 TRBV25-1 - CASSGGTSGRREQYF TGTGCCAGCAGTGGGGGGACTAGCGGGAGGCGCGAGCAGTACTTC
- TRBJ1-5 TRBV2 - CASSEDGGSNQPQHF TGTGCCAGCAGTGAAGATGGGGGCAGCAATCAGCCCCAGCATTTT
TRBD1 TRBJ1-4 TRBV30 - CAWGQTGNSEKLFF TGTGCCTGGGGCCAGACAGGGAATAGTGAAAAACTGTTTTTT
TRBD1 TRBJ1-4 TRBV6-5 - CATRTGLAEKLFF TGTGCCACCAGGACAGGGTTAGCAGAAAAACTGTTTTTT
- TRBJ2-2 TRBV6-5 once CASSYFSGAGELFF TGTGCCAGCAGTTATTTCTCCGGGGCCGGGGAGCTGTTTTTT
TRBD2 TRBJ2-7 TRBV7-2 - CASSLTSGKGGVEQYF TGTGCCAGCAGCTTGACTAGCGGGAAAGGGGGAGTCGAGCAGTACTTC
TRBD1 TRBJ2-7 TRBV7-2 - CASSSQGAGEQYF TGTGCCAGCAGCTCACAGGGGGCGGGAGAGCAGTACTTC
TRBD1 TRBJ2-7 TRBV5-6 - CASSFTAGGADEQYF TGTGCCAGCAGCTTTACTGCAGGGGGTGCGGATGAGCAGTACTTC
TRBD1 TRBJ2-3 TRBV2 - CASRDRVGTDTQYF TGTGCCAGCAGGGACAGGGTCGGCACAGATACGCAGTATTTT
- TRBJ2-5 TRBV19 - CASSIDGRGQETQYF TGTGCCAGTAGTATAGATGGCAGGGGACAAGAGACCCAGTACTTC
- TRBJ2-3 TRBV11-3 - CASSSRSGGNTQYF TGTGCCAGCAGCTCCCGATCCGGCGGAAATACGCAGTATTTT
- TRBJ1-1 TRBV29-1 - CSVYETAGPLNTEAFF TGCAGCGTTTACGAGACAGCCGGCCCATTGAACACTGAAGCTTTCTTT
- TRBJ1-2 TRBV10-3 - CATGGVSGYTF TGTGCCACTGGTGGAGTCTCGGGCTACACCTTC
- TRBJ2-3 TRBV9 - CASSDQRAQLTDTQYF TGTGCCAGCAGCGACCAGCGGGCCCAGCTCACAGATACGCAGTATTTT
TRBD1 TRBJ1-2 TRBV11-2 - CASSLIGGGYGYTF TGTGCCAGCAGCTTAATAGGGGGCGGCTATGGCTACACCTTC
- TRBJ1-1 TRBV7-8 - CASSLGQTRMNTEAFF TGTGCCAGCAGCCTCGGACAGACACGCATGAACACTGAAGCTTTCTTT
- TRBJ1-1 TRBV10-1 - CASRTDINTEAFF TGCGCCAGCAGAACAGATATCAACACTGAAGCTTTCTTT
- TRBJ1-2 TRBV7-3 - CASSPQGNYGYTF TGTGCCAGCAGCCCGCAGGGTAACTATGGCTACACCTTC
TRBD1 TRBJ2-7 TRBV10-1 - CASSETGASYEQYF TGCGCCAGCAGTGAGACAGGGGCTTCCTACGAGCAGTACTTC
TRBD1 TRBJ2-7 TRBV29-1 - CSAQGAGVSYEQYF TGCAGCGCCCAGGGGGCAGGGGTCTCCTACGAGCAGTACTTC
- TRBJ1-6 TRBV30 - CAWRGGISSNSPLHF TGTGCCTGGCGGGGGGGGATTAGTTCCAATTCACCCCTCCACTTT
- TRBJ1-1 TRBV11-3 - CASSPGGDAPNTEAFF TGTGCCAGCAGCCCGGGGGGGGACGCCCCCAACACTGAAGCTTTCTTT
- TRBJ1-4 TRBV2 - CASSGLAVGKEKLFF TGTGCCAGCAGCGGACTGGCCGTCGGTAAGGAAAAACTGTTTTTT
- TRBJ2-7 TRBV5-1 - CASSARVGNEQYF TGCGCCAGCAGCGCCAGGGTTGGAAACGAGCAGTACTTC
- TRBJ2-2 TRBV11-2 few CASSPGVTGELFF TGTGCCAGCAGCCCAGGTGTCACCGGGGAGCTGTTTTTT
TRBD1 TRBJ2-3 TRBV5-5 - CASIQQGTGDRGRAPDTQYF TGTGCCAGCATCCAGCAGGGGACAGGGGATAGAGGGAGGGCCCCAGATACGCAGTATTTT